The 18 T cell receptor beta chains below all came from one sample that was sequenced in a study of spatial heterogeneity in lung cancer. The time point was: sample taken at primary tumor resection. Study results and caveats: One measure, the expanded intratumoral alpha and beta TCR count, tracked tumor mutation counts.

Antigen specificity for these receptors is unknown. Each CDR3 protein gets one entry after TCRdb re-called the 5' RACE reads with MiXCR. The data hold 20,000 to 30,000 distinct CDR3 sequences, with roughly 9% observed a single time. The sequenced sample was lung tumor tissue, obtained at surgery. The source is a male donor with early-stage non-small cell lung cancer.

At least ten counts were recorded for this clonotype. V gene TRBV7-6 combines with J gene TRBJ2-7; D unclear. With 7 bases removed from V and 4 bases from J, the gap between germline ends came to 14 bases. From germline, CDR1 is SGHVS and CDR2 FNYEAQ. The CDR3 runs to 13 residues. The CDR3 coding sequence is TGTGCCAGCAAAGGTCAGGTCGGTTACGAGCAGTACTTC. Encoded protein: CASKGQVGYEQYF.

The gene calls are TRBV6-5 and TRBJ1-3; D call uncertain. Germline values: CDR1 MNHEY, CDR2 SVGAGI. The CDR3 loop spans 11 amino acids. Trimming cost V 6 bases and J 4 bases, with 4 bases left between them. In DNA, the CDR3 is TGTGCCAGCAGCCGAGGAAACACCATATATTTT. It encodes CASSRGNTIYF.

On this clonotype itself: One junction end does not reproduce the germline sequence, and a read error may be involved. The CDR3 bases are TGCGCAAGCAAGCAGCGGGAGGGCCAAGAGACCCAGTACTTC. Encoded protein: CASKQREGQETQYF. The chain combines TRBV5-1 with TRBJ2-5, with TRBD2 matching 10 bases. CDR1 is SGHRS, CDR2 YFSETQ, per germline. The CDR3 is made up of 14 amino acids. Filled out from reference TRBV5-1 and TRBJ2-5, the complete variable domain reads KAGVTQTPRYLIKTRGQQVTLSCSPISGHRSVSWYQQTPGQGLQFLFEYFSETQRNKGNFPGRFSGRQFSNSRSEMNVSTLELGDSALYLCASKQREGQETQYFGPGTRLLVL.

This clonotype appeared a few times. V usage is TRBV11-2 and J usage is TRBJ1-1; maybe TRBD1 (6 bases). There are 12 residues in the CDR3. Germline assignment: CDR1 SGHAT and CDR2 FQNNGV. Trimming removed 1 base at V and 9 bases at J, with 9 bases between. CDR3 sequence: CASSLAGAKAFF. DNA for the CDR3: TGTGCCAGCAGCTTAGCAGGGGCGAAAGCTTTCTTT.

This clonotype occurred a few times. The CDR3 DNA reads TGTGCCAGCAGCTTGGACCAGGGGCATCAAGAGACCCAGTACTTC. This translates into CASSLDQGHQETQYF. The rearrangement uses TRBV5-4 and TRBJ2-5; maybe TRBD1 (6 bases). There are 15 residues in the CDR3. Germline assignment: CDR1 SGHNT and CDR2 YYREEE (reference sequence). V lost 0 bases, J lost 2 bases, and 11 bases lay in between. Full variable domain (remainder filled in from reference TRBV5-4 and TRBJ2-5): ETGVTQSPTHLIKTRGQQVTLRCSSQSGHNTVSWYQQALGQGPQFIFQYYREEENGRGNFPPRFSGLQFPNYSSELNVNALELDDSALYLCASSLDQGHQETQYFGPGTRLLVL.

The sample holds many counts of this clonotype. The chain has TRBV7-2 and TRBJ2-3; a weak D match, TRBD1 (6 bases). Germline lookup yields CDR1 SGHTA and CDR2 FQGNSA. Trimming cost V 2 bases and J 2 bases, with 11 bases left between them. This CDR3 region has 15 residues. CDR3 protein: CASSLQGINTDTQYF. Written as DNA, the CDR3 is TGTGCCAGCAGCTTACAGGGGATCAACACAGATACGCAGTATTTT.

This clonotype showed up just a few times. The gene calls are TRBV7-2 and TRBJ2-5; 9 bases agree with TRBD1. From germline, CDR1 is SGHTA and CDR2 FQGNSA. The trim removed 4 bases at V and 5 bases at J, leaving 17 bases unmatched. The CDR3 is 18 amino acids. The CDR3 DNA is TGTGCCAGCAGCTCATATACCGGGACAGGGACCCGGAAGGAGACCCAGTACTTC. The encoded protein is CASSSYTGTGTRKETQYF.

CDR3 protein: CSALGGGEDTQYF. CDR3 nucleotide sequence: TGCAGTGCATTGGGAGGGGGCGAGGACACCCAGTACTTC. The chain employs TRBV20-1 and TRBJ2-5, with D perhaps assigned TRBD1 or TRBD2 (7 bases each). The germline V and J ends were trimmed by 6 bases and 8 bases, with 19 bases remaining between them. The CDR3 runs to 13 residues. Per germline, CDR1 DFQATT and CDR2 SNEGSKA (reference sequence).

This clonotype was observed many times. The chain couples TRBV5-5 to TRBJ2-7, with 10 bases fitting TRBD1. Germline trimming cut 0 bases from V and 4 bases from J; bases unmatched to any gene: 1. This CDR3 has 14 residues. Germline lookup yields CDR1 SGHKS and CDR2 YYEKEE (reference sequence). The CDR3 nucleotides read TGTGCCAGCAGCTTGGGGGGACAGGGGTACGAGCAGTACTTC. Amino acids: CASSLGGQGYEQYF.

This clonotype was counted ten times or more. This chain joins TRBV2 and TRBJ2-6; D perhaps matches TRBD1 (6 bases). The V gene lost 5 bases and the J gene lost 0 bases, with 20 bases spanning the gap. Germline assignment: CDR1 SNHLY and CDR2 FYNNEI. The CDR3 length is 19 residues. The CDR3 spells CASSYRVKGRYSGANVLTF. The CDR3 nucleotides are TGTGCCAGCAGTTACAGGGTTAAGGGGCGGTACTCTGGGGCCAACGTCCTGACTTTC.

Concerning this clonotype: A much larger clone sits a single nucleotide away, making a read error possible. Likely a read error: the CDR3 ends without its conserved phenylalanine or tryptophan. This sequence joins TRBV7-9 and TRBJ2-1; no firm D call. Trimming removed 6 bases from V and 7 bases from J, with 4 bases in between. Germline-derived CDR1 and CDR2 are SEHNR and FQNEAQ (reference sequence). The CDR3 has 10 amino acids. The CDR3 loop reads CASRGNEQFI. CDR3 DNA sequence: TGTGCCAGCAGGGGTAATGAGCAGTTCATC.

This clonotype came up many times. The rearrangement uses TRBV24-1 and TRBJ2-1; 12 bases fit TRBD2. V lost 6 bases and J lost 4; bases outside the gene matches: 6. This CDR3 region has 16 residues. Germline V gene lookup returns CDR1 KGHDR and CDR2 SFDVKD. The CDR3 sequence is CATSTSGGQTYNEQFF. In nucleotides, the CDR3 is TGTGCCACCAGTACTAGCGGGGGGCAAACTTACAATGAGCAGTTCTTC.

This clonotype was detected many times. The chain employs TRBV18 and TRBJ2-7; D not resolved. Germline CDR1 and CDR2: KGHSH and LQKENI. V shed 3 bases and J shed 5 bases, with 8 bases lying between them. The CDR3 has 12 residues. In DNA, the CDR3 is TGTGCCAGCTCACCCCTTGGCCACGAGCAGTACTTC. It specifies CASSPLGHEQYF.

By sample share, this clonotype is medium-sized. J is TRBJ2-5 and V is TRBV28; TRBD1 matches at 7 bases. CDR1 and CDR2 from the germline V gene are MDHEN and SYDVKM. With V trimmed by 6 bases and J by 3 bases, 4 bases remained unmatched. This CDR3 is 13 amino acids long. The CDR3 spells CASRRDSKETQYF. The CDR3 DNA sequence: TGTGCCAGCAGAAGGGACAGCAAAGAGACCCAGTACTTC.

This chain links TRBV5-5 with TRBJ1-5; the D is unclear. Trimming cost V 4 bases and J 4 bases, with 15 bases left between them. This CDR3 is 15 amino acids long. Germline loops: CDR1 SGHKS, CDR2 YYEKEE (reference sequence). CDR3 DNA: TGTGCCAGCAGCCCGGACCCAACGGGGAATCAGCCCCAGCATTTT. Encoded protein: CASSPDPTGNQPQHF. Full variable domain (missing parts from reference TRBV5-5 and TRBJ1-5): DAGVTQSPTHLIKTRGQQVTLRCSPISGHKSVSWYQQVLGQGPQFIFQYYEKEERGRGNFPDRFSARQFPNYSSELNVNALLLGDSALYLCASSPDPTGNQPQHFGDGTRLSIL.

This chain links TRBV7-2 with TRBJ2-7, with 7 nucleotides matching TRBD2. Germline values: CDR1 SGHTA, CDR2 FQGNSA. The ends lost 2 bases at V and 2 bases at J; junction bases unmatched: 12. There are 17 residues in the CDR3. CDR3 nucleotides: TGTGCCAGCAGCTTATTCGTACGGCTAGCGGTCCCCTACGAGCAGTACTTC. Its protein is CASSLFVRLAVPYEQYF.

The rearrangement joins TRBV28 to TRBJ2-5, with a possible D match to TRBD2 (5 bases). The germline V gene encodes CDR1 MDHEN and CDR2 SYDVKM. There are 16 residues in the CDR3. V lost 3 bases and J 1 base, leaving 15 bases between the germline ends. This CDR3 is CASSFWTRRTQETQYF. The CDR3 DNA reads as TGTGCCAGCAGTTTTTGGACGAGGAGGACCCAAGAGACCCAGTACTTC. Full variable domain (remainder filled in from reference TRBV28 and TRBJ2-5): DVKVTQSSRYLVKRTGEKVFLECVQDMDHENMFWYRQDPGLGLRLIYFSYDVKMKEKGDIPEGYSVSREKKERFSLILESASTNQTSMYLCASSFWTRRTQETQYFGPGTRLLVL.

Many counts were recorded for this clonotype. The chain recombines TRBV28 with TRBJ2-1; 13 bases agree with TRBD2. The V gene end was trimmed by 2 bases and the J gene end by 9 bases; junction bases not matched to a gene: 13. Per the germline V gene, CDR1 is MDHEN and CDR2 is SYDVKM. CDR3 size: 18 residues. The CDR3 protein is CASSLIGTSGTPRGEQFF. The CDR3 coding sequence is TGTGCCAGCAGTTTAATCGGGACTAGCGGGACCCCACGGGGTGAGCAGTTCTTC.